What follows are 25 T cell receptor beta chains derived from one specimen sequenced in a study of early T cells in non-severe SARS-CoV-2 infection. TCRdb redid the calling of the 5' RACE reads with MiXCR, one entry per CDR3 protein. This sample has 100,000 to 150,000 distinct CDR3 sequences, with 14% to 15% found just once. Sequenced sample: whole blood. These receptors all stem from an adult who was a healthcare worker with PCR-confirmed SARS-CoV-2 infection or an uninfected control (not recorded which).

Only a few counts were recorded for this clonotype. The V and J genes are TRBV13 and TRBJ2-7, with D unclear. Germline CDR1 PRHDT, CDR2 FYEKMQ (reference sequence). The CDR3 runs to 15 residues. The V gene lost 3 bases and the J gene lost 0 bases, with 12 bases spanning the gap. CDR3 in DNA: TGTGCCAGCAGCTTCTTTGGCGGAACCTCCTACGAGCAGTACTTC. This translates into CASSFFGGTSYEQYF.

This rearrangement joins TRBV29-1 to TRBJ2-5, with 8 bases lining up with TRBD1. CDR1 and CDR2 (germline): SQVTM, ANQGSEA. J lost 4 bases, V lost 7 bases, and 2 bases had no gene match. This CDR3 is built from 11 residues. Here the CDR3 reads CSGTGGETQYF. The CDR3, as DNA: TGCAGCGGTACAGGGGGAGAGACCCAGTACTTC.

This clonotype was detected many times. The rearrangement links TRBV6-6 to TRBJ1-4; D may be TRBD1 (5 bases). The CDR3 length is 14 residues. Looked up from germline, CDR1 is MNHNY and CDR2 is SVGAGI (reference sequence). The V end lost 2 bases, the J end lost 5 bases, and 9 bases lay between the germline ends. The CDR3 sequence is CASSYEGRNEKLFF. The CDR3 DNA reads TGTGCCAGCAGTTACGAGGGGAGAAATGAAAAACTGTTTTTT.

This clonotype was seen a few times. The CDR3 here is CASSPNQGSSYNEQFF. CDR3 DNA: TGTGCCAGCAGCCCAAATCAAGGAAGCTCCTACAATGAGCAGTTCTTC. This chain uses TRBV3-1 with TRBJ2-1; D not resolved. Germline CDR1 is LGHDT and CDR2 is YNNKEL (reference sequence). This CDR3 spans 16 amino acids. Deletions cut 4 bases from V and 0 bases from J, with 13 bases between.

This chain links TRBV29-1 with TRBJ2-7, with D unclear. Trimming shortened V by 3 bases and J by 7 bases, and 22 bases separated the two germline ends. Germline CDR1 SQVTM, CDR2 ANQGSEA. The CDR3 is 15 amino acids. CDR3 loop: CSVDVPGLGMGEQYF. CDR3 DNA sequence: TGCAGCGTTGACGTCCCCGGGTTGGGAATGGGGGAGCAGTACTTC.

Ten or more counts support this clonotype. The CDR3 region is CASSGVPGDTQYF. The CDR3 nucleotides read TGTGCCAGCAGCGGGGTTCCCGGAGATACGCAGTATTTT. The J gene is TRBJ2-3, the V gene TRBV6-4; the D gene is possibly TRBD2 (5 bases). Between the trimmed V and J ends, which lost 6 bases and 5 bases, there was a span of 12 bases. The germline gives CDR1 MRHNA, CDR2 SNTAGT. This CDR3 has 13 residues.

This clonotype was detected a few times. The chain uses TRBV6-1 and TRBJ1-3; D is undetermined. Germline CDR1 MNHNS, CDR2 SASEGT. The length of the CDR3 is 14 residues. The V end lost 2 bases, the J end lost 3 bases, and 8 bases lay between the germline ends. The CDR3 DNA reads as TGTGCCAGCAGTGAAATTTGGATTGGAAACACCATATATTTT. Translating gives CASSEIWIGNTIYF.

The chain combines TRBV20-1 with TRBJ1-1; TRBD1 is a possible D gene (5 bases). With 0 bases removed from V and 7 bases from J, the gap between germline ends came to 12 bases. This CDR3 has 13 amino acids. CDR1 and CDR2 from the germline V gene are DFQATT and SNEGSKA (reference sequence). The CDR3 is CSARDPGPNEAFF. The CDR3 region has the DNA TGCAGTGCTAGAGATCCGGGGCCCAATGAAGCTTTCTTT.

The genes are TRBV14 and TRBJ1-2; D is undetermined. The V gene's germline CDR1 is SGHDN and CDR2 FVKESK. The CDR3 totals 12 residues. Trimming left V 0 bases short and J 7 bases short, with 6 bases between. In DNA, the CDR3 is TGTGCCAGCAGCCAAGATCGTACTGGCTACACCTTC. Protein sequence: CASSQDRTGYTF.

The V call is TRBV6-2 or TRBV6-3, the J call TRBJ1-1, with 7 nucleotides matching TRBD1. The CDR3 runs to 16 residues. With V trimmed by 5 bases and J by 7 bases, 16 bases remained unmatched. Germline loops: CDR1 MNHEY, CDR2 SVGEGT. The DNA for the CDR3 is TGTGCCAGCAGTCCGGGAGGATGGCAGGGGGAGATTGAAGCTTTCTTT. It specifies CASSPGGWQGEIEAFF.

In its sample, this clonotype was seen a few times. CDR3 DNA sequence: TGTGCCAGCAGCTTCCAGTTCAGGACGGAAGCTTTCTTT. This codes for CASSFQFRTEAFF. The V and J genes are TRBV11-2 and TRBJ1-1; D not certain. Between the trimmed V and J ends, which lost 3 bases and 8 bases, there was a span of 13 bases. The length of the CDR3 is 13 residues. From germline, CDR1 is SGHAT and CDR2 FQNNGV.

This chain joins TRBV7-9 and TRBJ2-7; a weak D match, TRBD1 (6 bases). V was clipped by 7 bases and J by 7 bases, with 20 bases between them. CDR3 length: 14 amino acids. The germline gives CDR1 SEHNR, CDR2 FQNEAQ (reference sequence). The CDR3: CASTLSTLQGEQYF. The CDR3 region has the DNA TGTGCCAGCACCCTATCGACTCTTCAGGGGGAGCAGTACTTC.

The chain is built from TRBV5-1 and TRBJ2-1; 11 nucleotides align to TRBD1. The CDR3 is 15 amino acids. V shed 2 bases and J 9 bases; nucleotides not matched to a gene: 7. The germline gives CDR1 SGHRS, CDR2 YFSETQ. The chain's CDR3 is CASSFGTGGETEQFF. The CDR3 coding sequence is TGCGCCAGCAGCTTCGGGACAGGGGGAGAGACTGAGCAGTTCTTC. Based on the CDR3 plus reference TRBV5-1 and TRBJ2-1, the full variable domain is KAGVTQTPRYLIKTRGQQVTLSCSPISGHRSVSWYQQTPGQGLQFLFEYFSETQRNKGNFPGRFSGRQFSNSRSEMNVSTLELGDSALYLCASSFGTGGETEQFFGPGTRLTVL.

The chain couples TRBV4-1 to TRBJ2-4; D uncertain. The CDR3 runs to 16 residues. Germline V gene sequence: CDR1 MGHRA, CDR2 YSYEKL. V lost 0 bases to trimming and J lost 0 bases, with 9 bases between them. The CDR3 DNA reads TGCGCCAGCAGCCAAGATTCCGGGCTAGCCAAAAACATTCAGTACTTC. It is translated as CASSQDSGLAKNIQYF.

V gene TRBV11-2 combines with J gene TRBJ2-1; the D is unclear. Trimming cost V 1 base and J 4 bases, with 5 bases left between them. In germline, CDR1 is SGHAT, CDR2 FQNNGV. CDR3 length equals 13 residues. The CDR3 here is CASSLVGYNEQFF. DNA of the CDR3: TGTGCCAGCAGCTTAGTAGGTTACAATGAGCAGTTCTTC.

This clonotype came up a few times. This CDR3 is CASSPYAAGSYEQYF. CDR3 sequence (DNA): TGTGCCAGTAGTCCGTACGCGGCAGGGAGCTACGAGCAGTACTTC. This rearrangement joins TRBV19 to TRBJ2-7; the D call may be TRBD1 or TRBD2 (5 bases each). Germline V gene lookup returns CDR1 LNHDA and CDR2 SQIVND (reference sequence). V dropped 5 bases and J dropped 3 bases, with 17 bases sitting between them. The CDR3 extends over 15 amino acids. Complete variable domain (other parts from reference TRBV19 and TRBJ2-7): DGGITQSPKYLFRKEGQNVTLSCEQNLNHDAMYWYRQDPGQGLRLIYYSQIVNDFQKGDIAEGYSVSREKKESFPLTVTSAQKNPTAFYLCASSPYAAGSYEQYFGPGTRLTVT.

The V gene is TRBV29-1, the J gene TRBJ2-7; D is undetermined. Trimming pared 6 bases from V and 4 bases from J, leaving 13 bases between. CDR1 is SQVTM, CDR2 ANQGSEA, per germline. This CDR3 is built from 12 residues. The CDR3 DNA is TGCAGCGTCACCGCTCTAGGTTACGAGCAGTACTTC. Translated: CSVTALGYEQYF.

The sample holds many counts of this clonotype. This chain links TRBV7-9 with TRBJ1-6, with 7 bases matching TRBD1. The CDR3 has 15 residues. Germline loops: CDR1 SEHNR, CDR2 FQNEAQ (reference sequence). After removal of 2 bases from V and 5 bases from J, the junction contained 3 bases not matched to a gene. The CDR3, as DNA: TGTGCCAGCAGCTTACAGGGGGGAAATAATTCACCCCTCCACTTT. The encoded protein is CASSLQGGNNSPLHF.

This chain uses TRBV30 with TRBJ1-1; weak D call: TRBD1 (5 bases). Trimming removed 0 bases from V and 1 base from J, with 9 bases in between. Germline V gene data show CDR1 as GTSNPN and CDR2 as SVGIG (reference sequence). CDR3 length: 14 amino acids. DNA of the CDR3: TGTGCCTGGAGTGTAAGACAGACGAACACTGAAGCTTTCTTT. This codes for CAWSVRQTNTEAFF. The whole variable domain, filled in from reference TRBV30 and TRBJ1-1, reads SQTIHQWPATLVQPVGSPLSLECTVEGTSNPNLYWYRQAAGRGLQLLFYSVGIGQISSEVPQNLSASRPQDRQFILSSKKLLLSDSGFYLCAWSVRQTNTEAFFGQGTRLTVV.

V and J are TRBV5-6 and TRBJ1-1; D gene ambiguous. CDR3 size: 13 residues. Trimming left V 0 bases short and J 2 bases short, with 5 bases between. Germline V gene lookup returns CDR1 SGHDT and CDR2 YYEEEE. The CDR3 sequence is CASSLGYNTEAFF. The DNA for the CDR3 is TGTGCCAGCAGCTTGGGGTATAACACTGAAGCTTTCTTT.

This clonotype was detected a few times. This rearrangement joins TRBV4-1 to TRBJ2-3; D not resolved. CDR3 length: 14 residues. V lost 6 bases and J lost 3, with 13 bases in between. Germline V CDR1 and CDR2: MGHRA, YSYEKL. The CDR3 protein is CASRDLGRTDTQYF. The CDR3 bases are TGCGCCAGCAGGGATCTTGGGCGGACAGATACGCAGTATTTT.

This clonotype is categorized as medium-sized. The chain is built from TRBV18 and TRBJ2-3; D is possibly TRBD2 (6 bases). V was trimmed by 3 bases and J by 1 base, leaving 20 bases between them. Germline-derived CDR1 and CDR2 are KGHSH and LQKENI. CDR3 length equals 18 residues. CDR3 region: CASSPERAVAERTDTQYF. CDR3 nucleotide sequence: TGTGCCAGCTCACCGGAGCGGGCGGTTGCCGAGCGCACAGATACGCAGTATTTT.

V usage is TRBV3-1 and J usage is TRBJ2-1; D possibly uses TRBD1 or TRBD2 (5 bases each). Looked up from germline, CDR1 is LGHDT and CDR2 is YNNKEL (reference sequence). The CDR3 length is 15 residues. V was cut by 0 bases and J by 4 bases, with 10 bases left in between. CDR3 DNA sequence: TGTGCCAGCAGCCAAGATTGGGGGTCTTACAATGAGCAGTTCTTC. Amino acids: CASSQDWGSYNEQFF.

A few counts support this clonotype. V is TRBV5-4 and J is TRBJ1-1, with a tentative D call TRBD1 (5 bases). Germline CDR1 SGHNT, CDR2 YYREEE (reference sequence). The V end was cut by 6 bases, the J end by 1 base, with 13 bases between. This CDR3 contains 14 residues. CDR3 in DNA: TGTGCCAGCACCATTCGAGGGACGAACACTGAAGCTTTCTTT. It encodes CASTIRGTNTEAFF.

The sample holds a few counts of this clonotype. The chain has TRBV27 and TRBJ1-4, with TRBD1 as a possible D gene (5 bases). There are 13 residues in the CDR3. Germline V gives CDR1 MNHEY, CDR2 SMNVEV (reference sequence). V lost 6 bases, J lost 5 bases, and 10 bases lay in between. The CDR3 DNA reads TGTGCCAGCAGGGGGCGAGTGAATGAAAAACTGTTTTTT. This translates into CASRGRVNEKLFF.